This T cell receptor (beta chain) was found in a study of blood T cells in healthy people across ages. Study results and limitations: Considered underestimates were the diversity estimates obtained from one million T cells. Bulk PBMC profiling left naive and antigen-experienced comparisons inconclusive. More naive CD4+ cells and higher diversity were found in long-lived than in aged donors.

A sample-barcoded 5' primer and a J-beta primer mix were used in a second PCR of roughly 7 to 11 cycles. A single record per CDR3 protein comes from TCRdb applying MiXCR to the 5' RACE reads. The repertoire holds around 650,000 distinct CDR3 sequences, with 40% to 50% as singletons. CDR3 length: 16 residues. Trimming at V came to 4 bases and at J to 2 bases, leaving 7 bases not matched to a gene. Per the germline V gene, CDR1 is SGHDT and CDR2 is YYEEEE. In its sample, this clonotype was seen a few times. The antigen is undetermined. The specimen sequenced was blood. This sequence joins TRBV5-6 and TRBJ2-7, with TRBD2 identical over 12 bases. The TCR sequence derives from a man at least 80 years old in good health. The DNA for the CDR3 is TGTGCCAGCAGCGGCAGACTAGCGGGGGATCCCTACGAGCAGTACTTC. As protein: CASSGRLAGDPYEQYF.